The 4 T cell receptor beta chains below all came from one sample that was sequenced in a study of T cells in Graves' hyperthyroidism and ophthalmopathy. Researchers amplified the TCR beta CDR3 regions from RNA transcripts. RT-PCR in the first round (using the HTBI primer set) targeted the TCR CDR3. TCRdb reanalysed the multiplex PCR reads using MiXCR and keeps one entry per CDR3 protein. The profile shows roughly 720,000 distinct CDR3 sequences, around a sixth of them singletons. Specimen: blood. The source is a man in his fifties or sixties with Graves' hyperthyroidism.

V is TRBV27 and J is TRBJ2-3; D is perhaps TRBD1 (6 bases). V shed 4 bases and J shed 7 bases, with 24 bases lying between them. The germline V gene encodes CDR1 MNHEY and CDR2 SMNVEV (reference sequence). This CDR3 comprises 17 residues. The chain's CDR3 is CASSSPGAGDGYYTQYF. As DNA, the CDR3 is TGTGCCAGCAGTTCTCCCGGGGCAGGGGATGGGTATTATACGCAGTATTTT.

This clonotype was observed at least ten times. The genes are TRBV5-1 and TRBJ1-1; TRBD1 agrees at 8 bases. Per germline, CDR1 SGHRS and CDR2 YFSETQ. The V gene end was trimmed by 0 bases and the J gene end by 4 bases; junction bases not matched to a gene: 8. The CDR3 extends over 16 amino acids. The CDR3 DNA follows: TGCGCCAGCAGCTTGGTGGCAGGGGGCGGTATCACTGAAGCTTTCTTT. Encoded protein: CASSLVAGGGITEAFF.

The table lists this clonotype with many counts. This chain connects TRBV7-2 to TRBJ2-7, with 7 bases fitting TRBD1. Germline lookup yields CDR1 SGHTA and CDR2 FQGNSA. The CDR3 length is 15 residues. Trimming cost V 2 bases and J 3 bases; bases outside gene matches: 7. DNA of the CDR3: TGTGCCAGCAGCTTAACCCGGGACAGCATCTACGAGCAGTACTTC. Amino acids: CASSLTRDSIYEQYF.

This clonotype has at least ten counts. This chain links TRBV6-1 with TRBJ1-1; the D gene is possibly TRBD1 (5 bases). The germline V gene has CDR1 MNHNS and CDR2 SASEGT. Trimming left V 10 bases short and J 6 bases short, with 18 bases between. The CDR3 runs 13 residues. The CDR3 sequence is CAIRALDLPEAFF. Written as DNA, the CDR3 is TGTGCCATCAGGGCACTAGACCTGCCTGAAGCTTTCTTT.